Listed here are 32 T cell receptor beta chains from one sample, sequenced in a study of blood T cell repertoires in COVID-19. The method was immunoSEQ multiplex PCR; TCRdb's version includes in-frame clones alone and lacks a portion of them. This table has over 200,000 clones, around 90% appearing once. The sequencing input was PBMCs or T cells enriched from blood (not recorded which). The receptors derive from a man aged 25-45 years who had recovered from COVID-19.

This chain joins TRBV6-5 and TRBJ2-7; a possible D gene is TRBD2 (7 bases). CDR1 MNHEY and CDR2 SVGAGI come from the germline V gene. The ends were cut back, 6 bases at V and 7 bases at J, with 19 bases in the middle. The length of the CDR3 is 14 residues. The CDR3 loop is CASSRGLAVYEQYF. The DNA for the CDR3 is TGTGCCAGCAGCCGGGGGCTAGCGGTATATGAGCAGTACTTC.

This clone occurred once. The chain combines TRBV7-9 with TRBJ1-1; the D gene is possibly TRBD1 (5 bases). CDR1 is SEHNR, CDR2 FQNEAQ, per germline (reference sequence). There are 15 residues in the CDR3. Between the trimmed V and J ends, which lost 5 bases and 1 base, there was a span of 14 bases. The CDR3 sequence: CASSRVGPTNTEAFF. CDR3 in DNA: TGTGCCAGCAGCCGCGTGGGGCCGACGAACACTGAAGCTTTCTTT.

The chain has TRBV5-1 and TRBJ2-7; 9 positions match TRBD2. Germline V gives CDR1 SGHRS, CDR2 YFSETQ. J was trimmed by 1 base and V by 1 base; bases with no gene match: 6. CDR3 length: 16 residues. The CDR3: CASSLFPSGNSYEQYF. Here the CDR3 DNA reads TGCGCCAGCAGCTTGTTCCCTAGCGGGAATTCCTACGAGCAGTACTTC. The full variable domain, with the rest looked up from reference TRBV5-1 and TRBJ2-7, is KAGVTQTPRYLIKTRGQQVTLSCSPISGHRSVSWYQQTPGQGLQFLFEYFSETQRNKGNFPGRFSGRQFSNSRSEMNVSTLELGDSALYLCASSLFPSGNSYEQYFGPGTRLTVT.

The chain couples TRBV4-2 to TRBJ2-3, with TRBD2 as a possible D gene (5 bases). Trimming took off 1 base at V and 6 bases at J, with 14 bases between the two ends. The length of the CDR3 is 15 residues. The germline V gene has CDR1 LGHNA and CDR2 YNFKEQ. This chain's CDR3 is CASSQAGVTEDTQYF. In DNA form, the CDR3 reads TGTGCCAGCAGCCAAGCCGGGGTCACGGAGGATACGCAGTATTTT.

V and J are TRBV5-1 and TRBJ1-1, with D possibly being TRBD1 (5 bases). The ends were cut back, 4 bases at V and 4 bases at J, with 11 bases in the middle. The CDR3 extends over 13 amino acids. Germline V gene sequence: CDR1 SGHRS, CDR2 YFSETQ. The CDR3 spells CASSQGSGTEAFF. CDR3 nucleotides: TGCGCCAGCAGCCAGGGATCTGGCACTGAAGCTTTCTTT.

The gene calls are TRBV15 and TRBJ2-1; 7 bases agree with TRBD1. The V gene end was trimmed by 8 bases and the J gene end by 11 bases; junction bases not matched to a gene: 24. The length of the CDR3 is 17 residues. Per germline, CDR1 LNHNV and CDR2 YYDKDF (reference sequence). In DNA form, the CDR3 reads TGTGCCACCTGTAATGGGGCTCCTTTAGGGGGCAGACTTAAGCAGTTCTTC. Amino acids: CATCNGAPLGGRLKQFF. Full variable domain (outside the CDR3, taken from reference TRBV15 and TRBJ2-1): DAMVIQNPRYQVTQFGKPVTLSCSQTLNHNVMYWYQQKSSQAPKLLFHYYDKDFNNEADTPDNFQSRRPNTSFCFLDIRSPGLGDTAMYLCATCNGAPLGGRLKQFFGPGTRLTVL.

The V and J genes are TRBV6-4 and TRBJ1-2, with 9 bases fitting TRBD1. The CDR3 spans 14 residues. J lost 4 bases, V lost 2 bases, and 2 bases had no gene match. Germline CDR1 and CDR2: MRHNA and SNTAGT. The CDR3 region has the DNA TGTGCCAGCAGTGACACGGACAGGGGCTATGGCTACACCTTC. Amino acid sequence: CASSDTDRGYGYTF.

The V and J genes are TRBV4-1 and TRBJ2-1; 8 nucleotides agree with TRBD2. This CDR3 has 14 residues. Germline V gives CDR1 MGHRA, CDR2 YSYEKL. The junction had 9 bases not matched to a gene; V was cut back by 9 bases and J by 5 bases. The CDR3 is CASKREQVDNEQFF. DNA for the CDR3: TGCGCCAGTAAGCGGGAGCAGGTGGACAATGAGCAGTTCTTC.

In this sample, this clone turned up a few times. The rearrangement joins TRBV29-1 to TRBJ1-3; possible D gene TRBD1, 6 bases. This CDR3 is 14 amino acids long. Per germline, CDR1 SQVTM and CDR2 ANQGSEA. V shed 5 bases and J shed 0 bases, with 11 bases lying between them. In nucleotides, the CDR3 is TGCAGCGTTAAACAGGACAGCTCTGGAAACACCATATATTTT. Translation: CSVKQDSSGNTIYF.

The chain combines TRBV5-5 with TRBJ1-5; weak D call: TRBD1 (6 bases). The CDR3 extends over 15 amino acids. V lost 4 bases and J lost 0, with 11 bases in between. Germline loops: CDR1 SGHKS, CDR2 YYEKEE (reference sequence). CDR3 nucleotides: TGTGCCAGCAGCCAGACAGGTAATAGCAATCAGCCCCAGCATTTT. Amino acids: CASSQTGNSNQPQHF.

This clone was seen a handful of times. The chain recombines TRBV7-2 with TRBJ1-1; the D gene is possibly TRBD1 (5 bases). The CDR3 runs 12 residues. Germline CDR1 reads SGHTA; CDR2 reads FQGNSA. Trimming stripped 4 bases from V and 7 bases from J, with 10 bases between. CDR3 sequence (DNA): TGTGCCAGCAGCTCTACAGGCTATGAAGCTTTCTTT. Amino acids: CASSSTGYEAFF.

The rearrangement links TRBV19 to TRBJ1-1; 8 nucleotides agree with TRBD1. The CDR3 contains 15 residues. After removal of 5 bases from V and 3 bases from J, the junction contained 8 bases not matched to a gene. Germline CDR1 reads LNHDA; CDR2 reads SQIVND (reference sequence). CDR3 sequence (DNA): TGTGCCAGTAGTGCATGGGACAGGAGTTACACTGAAGCTTTCTTT. Protein product: CASSAWDRSYTEAFF.

J is TRBJ1-3 and V is TRBV7-9; 8 bases fit TRBD1. Germline trimming cut 2 bases from V and 0 bases from J; bases unmatched to any gene: 3. The CDR3 has 16 amino acids. Germline-derived CDR1 and CDR2 are SEHNR and FQNEAQ (reference sequence). The DNA of the CDR3 is TGTGCCAGCAGCTTATACAGGGGGATCTCTGGAAACACCATATATTTT. Translation gives CASSLYRGISGNTIYF.

This chain uses TRBV6-5 with TRBJ1-6; D gene ambiguous. V lost 4 bases and J 10 bases, leaving 14 bases between the germline ends. Germline lookup yields CDR1 MNHEY and CDR2 SVGAGI. The CDR3 runs 14 residues. The CDR3 nucleotides read TGTGCCAGCAGTTTACTTGGGCAGTCCTCACCCCTCCACTTT. Protein product: CASSLLGQSSPLHF.

This rearrangement joins TRBV6-5 to TRBJ2-7, with TRBD1 identical over 7 bases. J was trimmed by 12 bases and V by 5 bases; bases with no gene match: 10. The CDR3 covers 12 residues. Germline CDR1 and CDR2: MNHEY and SVGAGI. CDR3 protein: CASSHGTVFRYF. The CDR3, as DNA: TGTGCCAGCAGTCATGGGACAGTTTTTCGGTACTTC.

V gene TRBV7-4 combines with J gene TRBJ2-1; 7 bases fit TRBD1. The CDR3 totals 18 residues. Germline assignment: CDR1 SGHVT and CDR2 SQSDAQ. J gave up 0 bases and V 3 bases, and 11 bases lay outside the gene matches. The CDR3 DNA sequence: TGTGCCAGCAGCTTCAAAAGACAGGGCCTGAGCTCCTACAATGAGCAGTTCTTC. Translated: CASSFKRQGLSSYNEQFF.

CDR3 in amino acids: CASSQTSLQETQYF. CDR3 nucleotides: TGTGCCAGCAGTCAGACTAGTCTACAAGAGACCCAGTACTTC. The rearrangement uses TRBV27 and TRBJ2-5; weak D call: TRBD2 (6 bases). Germline loops: CDR1 MNHEY, CDR2 SMNVEV (reference sequence). The CDR3 contains 14 residues. With 5 bases removed from V and 2 bases from J, the gap between germline ends came to 12 bases.

The CDR3 here is CASSHDRLVDYGYTF. As DNA, the CDR3 is TGTGCCAGCAGCCATGACAGGTTGGTGGACTATGGCTACACCTTC. J is TRBJ1-2 and V is TRBV3-1 (or the pseudogene TRBV3-2), with D maybe TRBD1 (6 bases). The CDR3 sequence is 15 residues long. Germline CDR1 and CDR2: LGHDT and YNNKEL (reference sequence). Trimming took 3 bases from V and 3 from J, leaving 14 bases between them.

The chain combines TRBV9 with TRBJ1-4; D possibly corresponds to TRBD1 (6 bases). The CDR3 has 14 amino acids. Per germline, CDR1 SGDLS and CDR2 YYNGEE. V was shortened by 0 bases and J by 8 bases, with 11 bases between the two germline ends. The CDR3 region has the DNA TGTGCCAGCAGCGTAGCACAGGGAAGGGAAAAACTGTTTTTT. Translation: CASSVAQGREKLFF.

The rearrangement joins TRBV9 to TRBJ1-4, with D unclear. Trimming left V 0 bases short and J 7 bases short, with 16 bases between. The CDR3 is 16 residues long. Germline V lookup: CDR1 SGDLS, CDR2 YYNGEE. The CDR3 reads CASSVGPGQFGEKLFF. The CDR3 bases are TGTGCCAGCAGCGTAGGTCCAGGCCAATTCGGTGAAAAACTGTTTTTT.

The chain is built from TRBV9 and TRBJ1-4, with TRBD1 as a possible D gene (5 bases). CDR3 size: 14 residues. Germline lookup yields CDR1 SGDLS and CDR2 YYNGEE. V shed 2 bases and J shed 7 bases, with 12 bases lying between them. The CDR3: CASSVGGGREKLFF. The CDR3, as DNA: TGTGCCAGCAGCGTTGGGGGAGGGCGTGAAAAACTGTTTTTT.

The gene calls are TRBV4-1 and TRBJ2-7, with 8 bases identical to TRBD1. Germline V gene lookup returns CDR1 MGHRA and CDR2 YSYEKL. Unmatched junction bases numbered 9, after V lost 1 base and J lost 4 bases. The CDR3 runs to 16 residues. The chain's CDR3 is CASSQGPAGGNYEQYF. The CDR3 nucleotides read TGCGCCAGCAGCCAAGGTCCGGCAGGGGGCAATTACGAGCAGTACTTC.

The chain recombines TRBV10-2 with TRBJ2-1, with D unresolved. This CDR3 has 14 residues. V lost 4 bases and J 3 bases, leaving 10 bases between the germline ends. Germline CDR1 WSHSY, CDR2 SAAADI. The CDR3 sequence: CASSVGPNYNEQFF. CDR3 nucleotides: TGCGCCAGCAGTGTTGGGCCGAACTACAATGAGCAGTTCTTC.

This chain connects TRBV4-3 to TRBJ1-6, with D unclear. V dropped 0 bases and J dropped 7 bases, with 13 bases sitting between them. CDR1 and CDR2 (germline): LGHNA, YSLEER. The CDR3 extends over 16 amino acids. This CDR3 is CASSQDITGGNSPLHF. Here the CDR3 DNA reads TGCGCCAGCAGCCAAGATATAACGGGCGGGAATTCACCCCTCCACTTT.

The chain has TRBV7-6 and TRBJ1-1; a weak D match, TRBD1 (6 bases). The CDR3 contains 17 residues. Trimming removed 1 base from V and 1 base from J, with 16 bases in between. Germline CDR1 reads SGHVS; CDR2 reads FNYEAQ. CDR3 sequence: CASSLESGGPANTEAFF. The DNA for the CDR3 is TGTGCCAGCAGCTTAGAATCCGGGGGGCCCGCGAACACTGAAGCTTTCTTT.

The chain combines TRBV19 with TRBJ2-3; 9 bases are a match to TRBD2. The germline V gene has CDR1 LNHDA and CDR2 SQIVND (reference sequence). V lost 4 bases to trimming and J lost 3 bases; unmatched junction nucleotides: 5. CDR3 length: 15 amino acids. Written as DNA, the CDR3 is TGTGCCAGTAGTACGGGACTAGCCGATACAGATACGCAGTATTTT. Translating it yields CASSTGLADTDTQYF. The entire variable domain, with the rest obtained from reference TRBV19 and TRBJ2-3, is as follows: DGGITQSPKYLFRKEGQNVTLSCEQNLNHDAMYWYRQDPGQGLRLIYYSQIVNDFQKGDIAEGYSVSREKKESFPLTVTSAQKNPTAFYLCASSTGLADTDTQYFGPGTRLTVL.

The CDR3 bases are TGTGCCAGCAGCAACGGACAGGGGAGGCCTGGAAACACCATATATTTT. Residues: CASSNGQGRPGNTIYF. The V call is TRBV21-1, the J call TRBJ1-3; TRBD1 is the table's D call and was not checked against the DNA. TRBV21-1 corresponds to a pseudogene. CDR3 length: 16 residues.

This clone was observed a handful of times. The rearrangement uses TRBV7-5 and TRBJ1-1; the D segment call TRBD1 is taken from the table without a DNA check. TRBV7-5 is reported as a pseudogene. The CDR3 loop spans 15 amino acids. CDR3 DNA sequence: TGTGTCAGAAGCTTAGGGGGACAGGTGAACACTGAAGCTTTCTTT. It yields the protein CVRSLGGQVNTEAFF.

This clone was detected only a few times. This rearrangement joins TRBV7-9 to TRBJ2-1, with D perhaps assigned TRBD1 or TRBD2 (9 bases each). The CDR3 has 16 amino acids. Trimming removed 7 bases from V and 4 bases from J, with 20 bases in between. Germline V gene data show CDR1 as SEHNR and CDR2 as FQNEAQ (reference sequence). CDR3 sequence reads: CASMLGQGLAYNEQFF. The CDR3 bases are TGTGCCAGCATGTTGGGACAGGGACTAGCATACAATGAGCAGTTCTTC.

The rearrangement joins TRBV19 to TRBJ1-2; no clear D gene. Germline V CDR1 and CDR2: LNHDA, SQIVND (reference sequence). Deletions cut 6 bases from V and 2 bases from J, with 10 bases between. CDR3 length: 13 residues. This CDR3 is CASREPSNYGYTF. CDR3 DNA: TGTGCCAGTAGAGAGCCATCGAACTATGGCTACACCTTC.

V is TRBV5-4 and J is TRBJ1-6, with 8 bases that match TRBD1. This CDR3 has 15 residues. Germline CDR1 and CDR2: SGHNT and YYREEE (reference sequence). V lost 0 bases, J lost 8 bases, and 4 bases stayed unmatched. CDR3 loop: CASSLGQGADSPLHF. The CDR3, as DNA: TGTGCCAGCAGCTTGGGGCAGGGGGCTGATTCACCCCTCCACTTT.

This chain connects TRBV18 to TRBJ2-1, with 14 positions matching TRBD2. Losses at the gene ends were 4 bases for V and 9 bases for J; bases not matched to a gene: 5. Looked up from germline, CDR1 is KGHSH and CDR2 is LQKENI. This CDR3 has 15 amino acids. The CDR3 bases are TGTGCCAGCTCACTCGGGACTAGCGGGAGCATTGAGCAGTTCTTC. It yields the protein CASSLGTSGSIEQFF.